This entry lists 13 T cell receptor beta chains sequenced from one sample in a study of shared clonotypes between healthy human individuals. TCRdb's copy holds only in-frame clones and misses some; the assay was immunoSEQ multiplex PCR. This sample has roughly 2.2 million clones, with about 90% found just once. Source material: naive CD4+ T cells from PBMCs. Subset indicated: CD45RA+ positively selected. These receptors all stem from a man between 18 and 29 years old in good health. Some clones in this sample may be carry-over from other donors' samples.

CDR3 sequence reads: CSGTESNYGYTF. The DNA of the CDR3 is TGCAGCGGGACTGAATCTAACTATGGCTACACCTTC. The chain combines TRBV29-1 with TRBJ1-2; D is undetermined. This CDR3 has 12 residues. Germline lookup yields CDR1 SQVTM and CDR2 ANQGSEA. Trimming shortened V by 7 bases and J by 0 bases, and 9 bases separated the two germline ends.

The chain links TRBV11-3 to TRBJ2-1, with TRBD2 matching 9 bases. The CDR3 loop spans 16 amino acids. V was pared by 1 base and J by 11 bases, with 12 bases of the junction left unmatched. The germline V gene encodes CDR1 SGHNT and CDR2 YENEEA. The chain's CDR3 is CASSLGSGLAGTKQFF. In DNA form, the CDR3 reads TGTGCCAGCAGCTTAGGAAGTGGCCTAGCGGGAACAAAGCAGTTCTTC.

V is TRBV4-1 and J is TRBJ2-1, with 9 bases identical to TRBD1. Germline values: CDR1 MGHRA, CDR2 YSYEKL. V lost 1 base, J lost 1 base, and 8 bases stayed unmatched. This CDR3 contains 18 residues. CDR3 protein: CASSQAGLGQGSYNEQFF. CDR3 nucleotide sequence: TGCGCCAGCAGCCAAGCCGGGCTGGGACAGGGATCCTACAATGAGCAGTTCTTC.

This chain connects TRBV6-5 to TRBJ1-1; D gene ambiguous. This CDR3 region has 16 residues. Germline V gives CDR1 MNHEY, CDR2 SVGAGI. With 2 bases removed from V and 1 base from J, the gap between germline ends came to 14 bases. CDR3 protein: CASSYSGVRRNTEAFF. The CDR3 nucleotides are TGTGCCAGCAGTTACAGCGGGGTTAGGAGGAACACTGAAGCTTTCTTT.

This chain links TRBV5-6 with TRBJ2-1, with a tentative D call TRBD1 (6 bases). With 4 bases removed from V and 0 bases from J, the gap between germline ends came to 11 bases. CDR3 length: 15 amino acids. Germline-derived CDR1 and CDR2 are SGHDT and YYEEEE. CDR3 DNA: TGTGCCAGCAGCGCGGACAGTAACTCCTACAATGAGCAGTTCTTC. Its translation: CASSADSNSYNEQFF.

The chain carries TRBV27 and TRBJ1-5; 10 bases line up with TRBD1. The J segment lost 7 bases and the V segment lost 4 bases, leaving 13 bases of the junction unmatched. The CDR3 covers 17 residues. Germline CDR1 and CDR2: MNHEY and SMNVEV (reference sequence). CDR3 nucleotide sequence: TGTGCCAGCAGTTCCTTCCGGGACAGGGGTAAGGAACAGCCCCAGCATTTT. The encoded protein is CASSSFRDRGKEQPQHF.

This rearrangement joins TRBV19 to TRBJ2-6; no reliable D call. Germline V CDR1 and CDR2: LNHDA, SQIVND (reference sequence). The V end was cut by 10 bases, the J end by 4 bases, with 11 bases between. This CDR3 has 13 residues. The CDR3, as DNA: TGTGCCACCTCTGCGGCCGGGGCCAACGTCCTGACTTTC. It yields the protein CATSAAGANVLTF.

The chain joins TRBV18 to TRBJ2-2; D uncertain. The CDR3 is 12 amino acids. V lost 10 bases and J lost 2, with 8 bases in between. Germline CDR1 is KGHSH and CDR2 is LQKENI. The CDR3 region has the DNA TGTGCCACCGGATTAAACACCGGGGAGCTGTTTTTT. It is translated as CATGLNTGELFF.

This sequence joins TRBV28 and TRBJ2-7; D might be TRBD1 (5 bases). V lost 6 bases, J lost 2 bases, and 8 bases lay in between. There are 12 residues in the CDR3. The germline V gene has CDR1 MDHEN and CDR2 SYDVKM. Written as DNA, the CDR3 is TGTGCCAGCAGGACGGACACCTACGAGCAGTACTTC. Residues: CASRTDTYEQYF.

This clone was recorded only once. The chain employs TRBV5-1 and TRBJ2-2; D call uncertain. CDR1 and CDR2 from the germline V gene are SGHRS and YFSETQ. V was shortened by 6 bases and J by 0 bases, with 9 bases between the two germline ends. There are 14 residues in the CDR3. The CDR3 coding sequence is TGCGCCAGCACTCAGGTTTCGAACACCGGGGAGCTGTTTTTT. It encodes CASTQVSNTGELFF.

This clone was seen just once. V and J are TRBV2 and TRBJ2-1, with 8 bases that match TRBD1. J lost 1 base, V lost 4 bases, and 6 bases had no gene match. The CDR3 extends over 16 amino acids. Per the germline V gene, CDR1 is SNHLY and CDR2 is FYNNEI. In nucleotides, the CDR3 is TGTGCCAGCAGTGGCAGGACAGGGAGATCCTACAATGAGCAGTTCTTC. Amino acids: CASSGRTGRSYNEQFF.

The chain joins TRBV29-1 to TRBJ2-3; the D is unclear. With 1 base removed from V and 2 bases from J, the gap between germline ends came to 10 bases. The CDR3 runs to 14 residues. CDR1 and CDR2 (germline): SQVTM, ANQGSEA. DNA for the CDR3: TGCAGCGTTGAAGCGGGCTCAAACACAGATACGCAGTATTTT. Translated, it gives CSVEAGSNTDTQYF.

The CDR3: CASSILGTGGNTIYF. In DNA, the CDR3 is TGTGCCAGCAGCATCCTCGGGACAGGGGGAAACACCATATATTTT. J is TRBJ1-3 and V is TRBV7-2; 9 bases map to TRBD1. Germline V gene sequence: CDR1 SGHTA, CDR2 FQGNSA. The CDR3 extends over 15 amino acids. The ends lost 5 bases at V and 4 bases at J; junction bases unmatched: 6.